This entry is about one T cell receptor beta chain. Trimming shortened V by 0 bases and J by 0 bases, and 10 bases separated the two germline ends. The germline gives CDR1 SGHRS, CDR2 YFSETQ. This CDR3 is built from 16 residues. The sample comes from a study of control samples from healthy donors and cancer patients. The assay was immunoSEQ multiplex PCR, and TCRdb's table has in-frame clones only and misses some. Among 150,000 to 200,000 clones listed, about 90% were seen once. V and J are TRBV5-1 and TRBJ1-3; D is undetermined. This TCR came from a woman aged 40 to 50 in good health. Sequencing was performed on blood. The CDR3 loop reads CASSLDGPSSGNTIYF. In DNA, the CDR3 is TGCGCCAGCAGCTTGGATGGCCCGAGCTCTGGAAACACCATATATTTT.